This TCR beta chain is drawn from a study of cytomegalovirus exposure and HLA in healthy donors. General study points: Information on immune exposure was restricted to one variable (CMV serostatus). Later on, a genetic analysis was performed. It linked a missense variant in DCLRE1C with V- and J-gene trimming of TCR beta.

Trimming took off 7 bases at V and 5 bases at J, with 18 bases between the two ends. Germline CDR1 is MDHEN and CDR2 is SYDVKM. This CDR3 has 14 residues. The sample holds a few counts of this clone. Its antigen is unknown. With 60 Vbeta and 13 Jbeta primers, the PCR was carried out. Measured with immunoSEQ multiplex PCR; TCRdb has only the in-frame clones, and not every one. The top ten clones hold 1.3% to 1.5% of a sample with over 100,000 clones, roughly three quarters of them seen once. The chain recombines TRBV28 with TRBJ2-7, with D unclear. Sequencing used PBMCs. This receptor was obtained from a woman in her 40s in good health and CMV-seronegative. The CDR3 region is CASNLQLTYHEQYF. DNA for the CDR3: TGTGCCAGCAACCTACAGCTCACCTACCACGAGCAGTACTTC. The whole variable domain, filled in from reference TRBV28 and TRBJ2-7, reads DVKVTQSSRYLVKRTGEKVFLECVQDMDHENMFWYRQDPGLGLRLIYFSYDVKMKEKGDIPEGYSVSREKKERFSLILESASTNQTSMYLCASNLQLTYHEQYFGPGTRLTVT.